The 23 T cell receptor beta chains presented below share a single source sample, sequenced in a study of STAT5B mutations in CD4+ large granular lymphocyte leukemia. Profiling relied on immunoSEQ multiplex PCR, and the TCRdb table lists in-frame clones only, not all of them. The profile shows roughly 48,000 clones, under 80% of them singletons. The sample taken for sequencing was CD4+ T cells from blood buffy coats. The receptors here all came from a human donor in good health.

The chain employs TRBV5-4 and TRBJ1-6; maybe TRBD1 (5 bases). Looked up from germline, CDR1 is SGHNT and CDR2 is YYREEE (reference sequence). V lost 1 base and J lost 11, with 19 bases in between. The length of the CDR3 is 16 residues. This CDR3 reads CASSLRDGAFVAPLHF. CDR3 DNA: TGTGCCAGCAGCTTGAGGGACGGCGCGTTTGTTGCACCCCTCCACTTT.

The chain joins TRBV10-1 to TRBJ2-7; the D gene is possibly TRBD2 (7 bases). The CDR3 covers 15 residues. Germline V CDR1 and CDR2: WNHNN, SYGVQD (reference sequence). The V end lost 5 bases, the J end lost 7 bases, and 21 bases lay between the germline ends. The CDR3: CASSPRGGIYLEQYV. Here the CDR3 DNA reads TGCGCCAGCAGTCCGAGGGGGGGGATTTACCTTGAGCAGTACGTC.

V gene TRBV28 combines with J gene TRBJ1-3, with D possibly being TRBD1 (6 bases). The CDR3 is made up of 16 amino acids. Germline CDR1 MDHEN, CDR2 SYDVKM. V was clipped by 5 bases and J by 2 bases, with 16 bases between them. The CDR3 reads CASSPGTLETGNTIYF. CDR3 coding DNA: TGTGCCAGCAGTCCCGGGACATTGGAAACTGGAAACACCATATATTTT.

This chain uses TRBV29-1 with TRBJ2-1; 13 bases match TRBD2. The germline gives CDR1 SQVTM, CDR2 ANQGSEA. With V trimmed by 4 bases and J by 4 bases, 1 base remained unmatched. The CDR3 is made up of 14 amino acids. CDR3 DNA sequence: TGCAGCGTTGTGACTAGCGGGGGGTACAATGAGCAGTTCTTC. As protein: CSVVTSGGYNEQFF.

This clone showed up just once. This chain uses TRBV19 with TRBJ2-2; D call uncertain. From germline, CDR1 is LNHDA and CDR2 SQIVND (reference sequence). The CDR3 runs 15 residues. The ends were cut back, 3 bases at V and 6 bases at J, with 14 bases in the middle. CDR3 sequence reads: CASSIRAASPGELFF. The CDR3 bases are TGTGCCAGTAGTATCCGGGCCGCTTCGCCCGGGGAGCTGTTTTTT.

The chain combines TRBV5-1 with TRBJ2-2; D gene uncertain. Germline values: CDR1 SGHRS, CDR2 YFSETQ. The CDR3 covers 16 residues. Deletions cut 1 base from V and 0 bases from J, with 10 bases between. The chain's CDR3 is CASSLLGSTNTGELFF. The DNA for the CDR3 is TGCGCCAGCAGCTTGCTGGGCAGCACGAACACCGGGGAGCTGTTTTTT. The full variable domain, completed using reference TRBV5-1 and TRBJ2-2, is KAGVTQTPRYLIKTRGQQVTLSCSPISGHRSVSWYQQTPGQGLQFLFEYFSETQRNKGNFPGRFSGRQFSNSRSEMNVSTLELGDSALYLCASSLLGSTNTGELFFGEGSRLTVL.

This chain connects TRBV11-1 to TRBJ1-3; the D is unclear. The CDR3 runs 15 residues. Germline loops: CDR1 SGHAT, CDR2 FQDESV (reference sequence). Trimming stripped 5 bases from V and 0 bases from J, with 11 bases between. The CDR3: CASSRTGFSGNTIYF. As DNA, the CDR3 is TGTGCCAGCAGCCGAACGGGTTTCTCTGGAAACACCATATATTTT.

This rearrangement joins TRBV9 to TRBJ1-1, with unresolved D. This CDR3 region has 14 residues. V was clipped by 0 bases and J by 5 bases, with 11 bases between them. Germline V gives CDR1 SGDLS, CDR2 YYNGEE. The CDR3 loop reads CASSVEDQRTEAFF. In DNA, the CDR3 is TGTGCCAGCAGCGTAGAAGACCAACGAACTGAAGCTTTCTTT.

The genes are TRBV5-6 and TRBJ2-7; the D gene is possibly TRBD1 (5 bases). The CDR3 has 15 residues. V was pared by 4 bases and J by 3 bases, with 17 bases between. Per germline, CDR1 SGHDT and CDR2 YYEEEE. Here the CDR3 DNA reads TGTGCCAGCAGCGAGGCTCTCGGACAATACTACGAGCAGTACTTC. Its protein is CASSEALGQYYEQYF. Combining the CDR3 with reference TRBV5-6 and TRBJ2-7 gives the whole variable domain DAGVTQSPTHLIKTRGQQVTLRCSPKSGHDTVSWYQQALGQGPQFIFQYYEEEERQRGNFPDRFSGHQFPNYSSELNVNALLLGDSALYLCASSEALGQYYEQYFGPGTRLTVT.

The J gene is TRBJ1-5, the V gene TRBV30; 7 nucleotides align to TRBD1. This CDR3 has 14 residues. The J segment lost 7 bases and the V segment lost 3 bases, leaving 9 bases of the junction unmatched. The germline V gene has CDR1 GTSNPN and CDR2 SVGIG (reference sequence). The CDR3 nucleotides are TGTGCCTGGAGCATGGGTCAGGGGGTCCAGCCCCAGCATTTT. Amino acid sequence: CAWSMGQGVQPQHF.

The rearrangement links TRBV19 to TRBJ2-6; weak D call: TRBD1 (6 bases). The CDR3 totals 15 residues. CDR1 LNHDA and CDR2 SQIVND come from the germline V gene (reference sequence). Trimming took 5 bases from V and 2 from J, leaving 10 bases between them. CDR3 DNA sequence: TGTGCCAGTAGTTTGACAGGCCCTGGGGCCAACGTCCTGACTTTC. Translation gives CASSLTGPGANVLTF.

The rearrangement joins TRBV18 to TRBJ2-7; D gene unclear. This CDR3 contains 13 residues. CDR1 KGHSH and CDR2 LQKENI come from the germline V gene. With 2 bases removed from V and 3 bases from J, the gap between germline ends came to 8 bases. CDR3 region: CASSPSSHYEQYF. The CDR3 region has the DNA TGTGCCAGCTCACCAAGCAGTCACTACGAGCAGTACTTC.

J is TRBJ2-1 and V is TRBV6-5, with 7 bases lining up with TRBD1. The CDR3 runs 15 residues. Germline CDR1 reads MNHEY; CDR2 reads SVGAGI. V shed 6 bases and J 2 bases; nucleotides not matched to a gene: 7. CDR3 region: CASSLEGGPYNEQFF. In DNA form, the CDR3 reads TGTGCCAGCAGCCTCGAAGGGGGCCCCTACAATGAGCAGTTCTTC.

V gene TRBV28 combines with J gene TRBJ2-3; 10 bases fit TRBD2. Germline V gene data show CDR1 as MDHEN and CDR2 as SYDVKM. V lost 3 bases and J lost 2; bases outside the gene matches: 5. The length of the CDR3 is 16 residues. Here the CDR3 DNA reads TGTGCCAGCAGTTTCACTAGCGGGGACTACACAGATACGCAGTATTTT. Translating gives CASSFTSGDYTDTQYF.

This clone has just a few counts. The rearrangement links TRBV20-1 to TRBJ1-2, with a tentative D call TRBD1 (6 bases). Trimming stripped 6 bases from V and 4 bases from J, with 9 bases between. CDR1 is DFQATT, CDR2 SNEGSKA, per germline (reference sequence). This CDR3 spans 11 amino acids. CDR3 sequence reads: CSATGVYGYTF. CDR3 coding DNA: TGCAGTGCGACAGGTGTCTATGGCTACACCTTC.

This clone was recorded a few times. The chain employs TRBV6-5 and TRBJ2-2; D is undetermined. The germline CDR1 and CDR2 sequences are MNHEY and SVGAGI. The length of the CDR3 is 13 residues. Trimming cost V 2 bases and J 5 bases, with 6 bases left between them. The CDR3 nucleotides are TGTGCCAGCAGTTACAAGGGTACCGGGGAGCTGTTTTTT. Protein: CASSYKGTGELFF.

The table lists this clone with a few counts. The V call is TRBV19, the J call TRBJ2-3; 12 nucleotides agree with TRBD2. The CDR3 runs to 15 residues. J was trimmed by 2 bases and V by 6 bases; bases with no gene match: 3. The germline gives CDR1 LNHDA, CDR2 SQIVND (reference sequence). The CDR3 sequence: CASRGTSGPTDTQYF. The CDR3 bases are TGTGCCAGTAGAGGGACTAGCGGGCCCACAGATACGCAGTATTTT. Supplemented by reference TRBV19 and TRBJ2-3, the full variable domain reads DGGITQSPKYLFRKEGQNVTLSCEQNLNHDAMYWYRQDPGQGLRLIYYSQIVNDFQKGDIAEGYSVSREKKESFPLTVTSAQKNPTAFYLCASRGTSGPTDTQYFGPGTRLTVL.

This sequence joins TRBV27 and TRBJ2-3; a possible D gene is TRBD1 (5 bases). V was cut by 2 bases and J by 0 bases, with 9 bases left in between. Germline-derived CDR1 and CDR2 are MNHEY and SMNVEV (reference sequence). This CDR3 is built from 15 residues. Here the CDR3 reads CASSLRTTSTDTQYF. The CDR3 DNA sequence: TGTGCCAGCAGTTTAAGGACAACTAGCACAGATACGCAGTATTTT.

The rearrangement joins TRBV18 to TRBJ2-7, with TRBD1 matching over 7 bases. With V trimmed by 1 base and J by 6 bases, 0 bases remained unmatched. The germline CDR1 and CDR2 sequences are KGHSH and LQKENI. The CDR3 length is 12 residues. The CDR3 sequence: CASSPQGAEQYF. The CDR3 DNA reads as TGTGCCAGCTCACCACAGGGGGCCGAGCAGTACTTC.

The table lists this clone with a few counts. The chain carries TRBV2 and TRBJ2-2; D is undetermined. Trimming stripped 6 bases from V and 1 base from J, with 9 bases between. Germline values: CDR1 SNHLY, CDR2 FYNNEI. The CDR3 contains 14 residues. The CDR3 bases are TGTGCCAGCAGGATTACAGAGAACACCGGGGAGCTGTTTTTT. It translates to CASRITENTGELFF.

J is TRBJ2-7 and V is TRBV14; no reliable D call. V was trimmed by 0 bases and J by 8 bases, leaving 5 bases between them. Germline V gene sequence: CDR1 SGHDN, CDR2 FVKESK. The CDR3 contains 11 residues. The CDR3 loop reads CASSQETKQYF. CDR3 nucleotides: TGTGCCAGCAGCCAAGAAACTAAGCAGTACTTC.

The chain couples TRBV11-2 to TRBJ2-2; TRBD2 matches at 8 bases. The V segment lost 8 bases and the J segment 2 bases; nucleotides outside the gene matches: 19. Germline-derived CDR1 and CDR2 are SGHAT and FQNNGV. The CDR3 is 19 residues long. This CDR3 reads CASRRGNFAGGRNTGELFF. Written as DNA, the CDR3 is TGTGCCAGCCGGCGCGGGAATTTTGCGGGGGGCCGAAACACCGGGGAGCTGTTTTTT.

This clone was seen a handful of times. The V call is TRBV2, the J call TRBJ1-6; TRBD1 agrees at 10 bases. Germline V CDR1 and CDR2: SNHLY, FYNNEI. The junction had 8 bases not matched to a gene; V was cut back by 6 bases and J by 9 bases. The CDR3 covers 15 residues. The CDR3 here is CASRDYRDRGSPLHF. In DNA, the CDR3 is TGTGCCAGCAGGGACTACCGGGACAGGGGTTCACCCCTCCACTTT.